This TCR beta chain was captured in a study of CD8 T cells in Susac syndrome. Germline CDR1 SGHTA, CDR2 FQGTGA. CDR3 length: 14 residues. Trimming stripped 3 bases from V and 3 bases from J, with 10 bases between. After extraction with the RNeasy kit, about 0.5 to 1 ug of the RNA was reverse transcribed using random hexamers. An immunoSEQ multiplex PCR generated amplified TCR beta CDR3 products spanning 54 Vbeta and 13 Jbeta. TCRdb called the immunoSEQ multiplex PCR reads again in MiXCR, with one record for every CDR3 protein. The sample holds over 130,000 distinct CDR3 sequences, roughly 94% seen once. The authors carried out high-throughput sequencing of TCR beta. They applied it to CD8+ and CD4+ T cells obtained from blood. The Susac syndrome patients fit the recently defined diagnostic criteria for definite or probable disease. TEMRA cells were enriched by FACS, while CD8+ and CD4+ T cells were obtained through a negative isolation that was performed magnetically.

The receptor comes from a human donor with Susac syndrome. J is TRBJ2-3 and V is TRBV7-3; TRBD2 might be the D (6 bases). Material for sequencing was CD4+ T cells from PBMCs. The CDR3 reads CASSLDSGTDTQYF. The CDR3 DNA follows: TGTGCCAGCAGCTTGGATAGCGGTACAGATACGCAGTATTTT.